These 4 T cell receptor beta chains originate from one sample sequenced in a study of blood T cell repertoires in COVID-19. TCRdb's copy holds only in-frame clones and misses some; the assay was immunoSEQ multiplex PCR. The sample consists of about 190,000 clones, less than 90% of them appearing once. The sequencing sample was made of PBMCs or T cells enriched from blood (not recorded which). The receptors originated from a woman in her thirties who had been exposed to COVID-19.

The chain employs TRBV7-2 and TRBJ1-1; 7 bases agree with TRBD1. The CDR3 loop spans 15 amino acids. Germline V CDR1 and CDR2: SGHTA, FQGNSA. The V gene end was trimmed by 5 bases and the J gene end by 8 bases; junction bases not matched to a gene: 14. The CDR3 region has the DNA TGTGCCAGCAGCCCGACAACAGGGGCCGCGGGGGAAGCTTTCTTT. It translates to CASSPTTGAAGEAFF.

The CDR3 loop is CASSLEPGYEQYF. The CDR3 DNA reads as TGTGCCAGCAGCTTGGAACCAGGCTACGAGCAGTACTTC. The V call is TRBV5-4, the J call TRBJ2-7, with no clear D. V lost 0 bases and J lost 3, with 7 bases in between. Germline V gene lookup returns CDR1 SGHNT and CDR2 YYREEE (reference sequence). The CDR3 has 13 residues. Drawing the rest from reference TRBV5-4 and TRBJ2-7, the complete variable domain is ETGVTQSPTHLIKTRGQQVTLRCSSQSGHNTVSWYQQALGQGPQFIFQYYREEENGRGNFPPRFSGLQFPNYSSELNVNALELDDSALYLCASSLEPGYEQYFGPGTRLTVT.

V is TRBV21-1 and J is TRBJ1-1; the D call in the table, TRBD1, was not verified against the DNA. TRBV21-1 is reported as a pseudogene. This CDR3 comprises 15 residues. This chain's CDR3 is CASSILLRGWTEAFF. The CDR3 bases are TGTGCCAGCAGCATTCTTCTCAGGGGGTGGACTGAAGCTTTCTTT.

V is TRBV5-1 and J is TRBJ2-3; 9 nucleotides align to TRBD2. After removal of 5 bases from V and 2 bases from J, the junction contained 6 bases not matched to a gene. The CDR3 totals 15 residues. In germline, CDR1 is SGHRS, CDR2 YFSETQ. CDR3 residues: CASSPGTSFTDTQYF. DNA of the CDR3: TGCGCCAGCAGTCCCGGGACTAGCTTCACAGATACGCAGTATTTT.